Listed below are T cell receptor beta chains from one sample, sequenced in a study of graft-versus-host responses after intestinal transplantation. The method was immunoSEQ multiplex PCR; TCRdb's version includes in-frame clones alone and lacks a portion of them. The profile covers under 20,000 clones, with around 33% appearing a single time and about 4% taken by the ten largest. Sequenced material: alloreactive CD4+ T cells from a mixed lymphocyte reaction culture, taken before intestinal transplant. The source is a human patient who received an intestinal transplant. Each CDR3 is given with its conserved first and last residue. A D gene is named only where the DNA matches it firmly. Expanded clones get a size class; other rows say once, few or many, or leave the size out.

TRBJ1-6 | TRBV11-1 | TRBD1 | once | TGTGCCAGCAGCCCGCGGACAGGGGGCCTTAATTCACCCCTCCACTTT | CASSPRTGGLNSPLHF
TRBJ2-2 | TRBV5-1 | TRBD2 | NA | TGCGCCTCGAGGCTAGCGGGAGGGCCAACCGGGGAGCTGTTTTTT | CASRLAGGPTGELFF
TRBJ1-6 | TRBV7-6 | NA | NA | TGTGCCAGCAGCTTAATTTCAAACCCAAATTCACCCCTCCACTTT | CASSLISNPNSPLHF
TRBJ2-7 | TRBV4-2 | NA | NA | TGTGCCAGCAGCCAAGGAGCGGGACAAACATACGAGCAGTACTTC | CASSQGAGQTYEQYF
TRBJ2-1 | TRBV7-7 | NA | NA | TGTGCCAGCAGCCAGGGCCACCGTACATACAATGAGCAGTTCTTC | CASSQGHRTYNEQFF
TRBJ2-5 | TRBV5-4 | TRBD2 | NA | TGTGCCAGCAGCCCTAAGCCGCCGGGACTAGCGGGGAGCCAAGAGACCCAGTACTTC | CASSPKPPGLAGSQETQYF
TRBJ1-4 | TRBV5-1 | TRBD1 | NA | TGCGCCAGCAGCTTCGGGACAGGGCCTGAAAAACTGTTTTTT | CASSFGTGPEKLFF
TRBJ2-5 | TRBV9 | TRBD1 | NA | TGTGCCAGCAGCCCCAGGTCAGGGGGCGAGACCCAGTACTTC | CASSPRSGGETQYF
TRBJ1-2 | TRBV5-1 | NA | few | TGCGCCAGCAGCTTGGGGGCAGGGCTGAACTATGGCTACACCTTC | CASSLGAGLNYGYTF
TRBJ1-6 | TRBV6-1 | TRBD1 | few | TGTGCCAGCAGCATCAGGGACAGGGGGCTTTCACCCCTCCACTTT | CASSIRDRGLSPLHF
TRBJ2-1 | TRBV11-2 | TRBD1 | NA | TGTGCCAGCGAGTGGACAGGAGACAATGAGCAGTTCTTC | CASEWTGDNEQFF
TRBJ2-5 | TRBV11-2 | NA | medium-sized | TGTGCCAGCAGCTTGGACTCGGAGGGGACCCAGTACTTC | CASSLDSEGTQYF
TRBJ2-5 | TRBV7-9 | NA | NA | TGTGCCAGCACCTATCTTAACTTCCAAGAGACCCAGTACTTC | CASTYLNFQETQYF
TRBJ2-3 | TRBV21-1 | NA | NA | TGTGCCAGCAGCTCGGGACCAGATACGCAGTATTTT | CASSSGPDTQYF
TRBJ1-2 | TRBV11-2 | NA | few | TGTGCCAGCAGCTTGGGACATAACTATGGCTACACCTTC | CASSLGHNYGYTF
TRBJ2-5 | TRBV6-6 | NA | few | TGTGCCAGCGGGAGGCAAGAGACCCAGTACTTC | CASGRQETQYF
TRBJ1-2 | TRBV6-1 | NA | NA | TGTGCCAGCAGGACAACCGAGGTTTATGGCTACACCTTC | CASRTTEVYGYTF
TRBJ2-7 | TRBV7-9 | TRBD1 | medium-sized | TGTGCCAGCAGCCCCGACAGGGAGTACGAGCAGTACTTC | CASSPDREYEQYF
TRBJ2-1 | TRBV6-5 | NA | few | TGTGCCAGCACCTTACTCCCGGGACAACGTCTTGAGCAGTTCTTC | CASTLLPGQRLEQFF
TRBJ2-3 | TRBV5-6 | NA | NA | TGTGCCAGCAGCTTCTGGGAAGGGTGGAGCACAGATACGCAGTATTTT | CASSFWEGWSTDTQYF
TRBJ2-7 | TRBV6-5 | NA | NA | TGTGCCAGCAGACGGACAGCAGAAGCCTACGAGCAGTACTTC | CASRRTAEAYEQYF
TRBJ1-6 | TRBV14 | NA | NA | TGTGCCAGCAGCCAAGGATATAATTCACCCCTCCACTTT | CASSQGYNSPLHF
TRBJ2-7 | TRBV18 | NA | few | TGTGCCAGCTCACCTGAGATCGGACATGCCTACGAGCAGTACTTC | CASSPEIGHAYEQYF
TRBJ1-6 | TRBV6-5 | NA | few | TGTGCCAGCAGTTACTCGGACAGTAGGGCTAATTCACCCCTCCACTTT | CASSYSDSRANSPLHF
TRBJ2-7 | TRBV18 | NA | NA | TGTGCCAGCTCACCTTTAAGGGCCCCACCTCCCTACGAGCAGTACTTC | CASSPLRAPPPYEQYF
TRBJ1-5 | TRBV19 | NA | few | TGTGCCAGTAGAACAGGAGTCCTTGAGCAGCCCCAGCATTTT | CASRTGVLEQPQHF
TRBJ2-1 | TRBV6-5 | TRBD2 | NA | TGTGCCAGCAGTTACTCGAAGCGGGGGGGATACAATGAGCAGTTCTTC | CASSYSKRGGYNEQFF
TRBJ2-7 | TRBV28 | NA | NA | TGTGCCAGCTGTAGACCGGGACTGTGCTACGAGCAGTACTTC | CASCRPGLCYEQYF
TRBJ1-6 | TRBV6-6 | NA | few | TGTGCCAGCAGTTACTCGGGCAGGGATGGTTCACCCCTCCACTTT | CASSYSGRDGSPLHF
TRBJ1-6 | TRBV9 | TRBD1 | NA | TGTGCCAGCAGCAATAATCCGGGACAGCGACTATCACCCCTCCACTTT | CASSNNPGQRLSPLHF
TRBJ1-1 | TRBV11-3 | NA | NA | TGTGCCAGCAGCCTACAGGGATGGGCTGAAGCTTTCTTT | CASSLQGWAEAFF